This record covers a single T cell receptor beta chain. Its antigen remains undetermined. Base qualities are missing; no much larger clone stands one base away. V and J are truncated by 2 bases and 1 base respectively, leaving an intervening sequence of 14 bases. The CDR3 has 16 amino acids, counting the end cysteine and phenylalanine. Only the CDR3 DNA stays, 48 bases, in frame from base 1. Per the germline V gene, SGHVS is the CDR1 and FNYEAQ is the CDR2. These data belong to a study of blood T cell repertoires in COVID-19 (TCRdb year 2020). Regarding the complete study: The collaborator samples originated in the United States, Italy and Spain and spanned the acute and convalescent phases of COVID-19. The prospective study material was composed of cDNA or gDNA derived from T cells, B-cell-depleted T cells, or PBMCs. Deeply sampled blood TCRbeta repertoires from subjects exposed to, actively infected with, or recovered from COVID-19 were included in the dataset. The repertoires were released in a freely available public database meant as a resource for research on the immune response to SARS-CoV-2. Samples were obtained from the ongoing ImmuneRACE study (first 160 participants) and from 1,254 subjects provided by 6 global collaborators. Sample metadata almost always included a de-identified subject ID, COVID-19 status, age in years and sex. HLA class I and class II types, where available, came from metadata supplied by the sample provider rather than from assay-based typing.

The immunoSEQ Assay, a bias-controlled multiplex PCR, was used to amplify TCRbeta CDR3 regions from genomic DNA. On the study's bioinformatics: Within the assay, amplification of reference gene primers was used to estimate how many nucleated cells each sample contained. To quantify the absolute abundance of each unique TCRbeta CDR3 rearrangement, sequence reads were collapsed and filtered. For each sample, productive Simpson clonality was calculated by taking the square root of Simpson's diversity index across productive rearrangements. The source is immuneACCESS, and TCRdb retained only in-frame sequences with V and J called. Part of the clones is not carried over; for the studies checked, unresolved V genes explain less than half of this, and the remainder is unexplained. That table furnishes V, J and clone size, whereas the DNA furnished D and trimming. The sample records about 200,000 clones, about 88% of which are singletons. In total, the top ten clones hold 1.5% to 2% of the sample.

Collaborating institutions collected whole blood in K2EDTA tubes following their own protocols. For TCRbeta analysis, collaborators shipped samples as frozen whole blood, isolated PBMCs, or DNA extracted from either of those sample types. Points the paper makes about the study in general: The quantity of clinical and demographic metadata differed by source and by participant and was supplied without curation.

The V and J genes are TRBV7-6 and TRBJ1-1, with the D gene too uncertain to name. The sequence was obtained from a man younger than 35 with active or convalescent COVID-19. Sequencing was carried out using peripheral blood. The DNA reads TGTGCCAGCAGCTTAATACCCTACGGAGAGAACACTGAAGCTTTCTTT. The resulting protein is CASSLIPYGENTEAFF.